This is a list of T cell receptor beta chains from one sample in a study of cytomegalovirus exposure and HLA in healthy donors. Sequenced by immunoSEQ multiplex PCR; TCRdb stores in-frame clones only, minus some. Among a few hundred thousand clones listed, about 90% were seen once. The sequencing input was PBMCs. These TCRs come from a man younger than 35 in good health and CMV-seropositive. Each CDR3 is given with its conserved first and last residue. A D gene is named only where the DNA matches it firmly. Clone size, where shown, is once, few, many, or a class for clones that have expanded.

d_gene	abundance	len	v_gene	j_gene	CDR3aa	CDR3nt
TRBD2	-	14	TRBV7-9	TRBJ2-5	CASSFNGLEETQYF	TGTGCCAGCAGCTTTAATGGACTAGAGGAGACCCAGTACTTC
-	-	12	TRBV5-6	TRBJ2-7	CASSGPGGEQYF	TGTGCCAGCAGCGGGCCCGGGGGCGAGCAGTACTTC
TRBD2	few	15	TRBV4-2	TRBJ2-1	CASSQDTSGRSEQFF	TGTGCCAGCAGCCAAGATACTAGCGGGAGGTCTGAGCAGTTCTTC
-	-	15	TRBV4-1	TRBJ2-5	CASSQMPDSQETQYF	TGCGCCAGCAGCCAAATGCCGGACAGCCAAGAGACCCAGTACTTC
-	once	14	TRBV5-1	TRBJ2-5	CASSYQGREETQYF	TGCGCCAGCAGCTATCAGGGGAGGGAAGAGACCCAGTACTTC
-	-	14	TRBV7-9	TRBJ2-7	CASSLVTRTYEQYF	TGTGCCAGCAGCTTAGTAACGAGAACCTACGAGCAGTACTTC
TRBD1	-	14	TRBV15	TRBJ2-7	CATSSRDRGFEQYF	TGTGCCACCAGCAGTAGGGACAGGGGGTTCGAGCAGTACTTC
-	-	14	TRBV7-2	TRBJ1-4	CASSLRGRGEKLFF	TGTGCCAGCAGCTTACGGGGGCGAGGGGAAAAACTGTTTTTT
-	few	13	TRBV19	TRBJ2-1	CASSIIRGGEQFF	TGTGCCAGTAGTATAATTCGGGGCGGTGAGCAGTTCTTC
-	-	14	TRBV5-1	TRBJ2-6	CASSRASGANVLTF	TGCGCCAGCAGCCGAGCTTCTGGGGCCAACGTCCTGACTTTC
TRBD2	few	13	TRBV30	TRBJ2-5	CAWSGLVWETQYF	TGTGCCTGGAGCGGACTAGTATGGGAGACCCAGTACTTC
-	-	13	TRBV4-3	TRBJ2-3	CASSQETLLSQYF	TGCGCCAGCAGCCAAGAAACGCTTCTTTCGCAGTATTTT
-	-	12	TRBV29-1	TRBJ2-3	CSVGKHTDTQYF	TGCAGCGTTGGTAAACACACAGATACGCAGTATTTT
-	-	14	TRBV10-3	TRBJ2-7	CAIADQGIPYEQYF	TGTGCCATCGCCGACCAGGGTATTCCCTACGAGCAGTACTTC
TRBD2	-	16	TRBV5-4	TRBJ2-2	CASSTTSGRRPGELFF	TGTGCCAGCAGCACAACTAGCGGGAGAAGACCCGGGGAGCTGTTTTTT
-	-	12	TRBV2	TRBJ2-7	CASTSTSYEQYF	TGTGCCAGCACGAGTACCTCCTACGAGCAGTACTTC
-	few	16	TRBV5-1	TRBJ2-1	CASSLGGDTSYNEQFF	TGCGCCAGCAGCTTGGGAGGGGACACAAGCTACAATGAGCAGTTCTTC
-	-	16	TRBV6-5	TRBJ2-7	CASSYSFQRGFYEQYF	TGTGCCAGCAGTTACTCGTTTCAGAGAGGGTTCTACGAGCAGTACTTC
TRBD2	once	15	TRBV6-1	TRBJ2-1	CASGEAGGSYNEQFF	TGTGCCAGCGGGGAAGCGGGAGGGTCCTACAATGAGCAGTTCTTC
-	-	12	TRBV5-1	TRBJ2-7	CASRPDGYEQYF	TGCGCCAGCAGGCCGGACGGCTACGAGCAGTACTTC
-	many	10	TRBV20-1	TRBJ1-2	CSAISYGYTF	TGCAGTGCTATATCCTATGGCTACACCTTC
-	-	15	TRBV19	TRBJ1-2	CASTTDLDSIYGYTF	TGTGCCAGCACTACCGATTTGGACAGTATATATGGCTACACCTTC
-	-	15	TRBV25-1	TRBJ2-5	CASSEIREYQETQYF	TGTGCCAGCAGTGAAATTAGGGAGTACCAAGAGACCCAGTACTTC
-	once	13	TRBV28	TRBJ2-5	CASSLGAFETQYF	TGTGCCAGCAGTTTAGGGGCATTCGAGACCCAGTACTTC
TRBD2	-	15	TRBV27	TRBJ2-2	CASTPTWGGTGELFF	TGTGCCAGCACCCCCACGTGGGGGGGAACCGGGGAGCTGTTTTTT
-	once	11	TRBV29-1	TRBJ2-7	CSVVVLYEQYF	TGCAGCGTTGTTGTCCTCTACGAGCAGTACTTC
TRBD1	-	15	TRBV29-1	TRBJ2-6	CSVGTGSTGANVLTF	TGCAGCGTTGGGACAGGTTCTACTGGGGCCAACGTCCTGACTTTC
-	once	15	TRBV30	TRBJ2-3	CAWRRDSVSTDTQYF	TGTGCCTGGAGGCGGGACTCCGTTAGCACAGATACGCAGTATTTT
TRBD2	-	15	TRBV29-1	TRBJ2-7	CSVVAGTSGRTEQYF	TGCAGCGTTGTTGCCGGGACTAGCGGGAGGACCGAGCAGTACTTC
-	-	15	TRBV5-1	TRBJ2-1	CASSSPGSSYNEQFF	TGCGCCAGCAGCTCCCCAGGGAGCTCCTACAATGAGCAGTTCTTC
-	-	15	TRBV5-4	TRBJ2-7	CASSEDGGNLYEQYF	TGTGCCAGCAGCGAAGACGGCGGCAACCTTTACGAGCAGTACTTC
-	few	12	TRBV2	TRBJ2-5	CASRRDQETQYF	TGTGCCAGCAGGCGGGACCAAGAGACCCAGTACTTC
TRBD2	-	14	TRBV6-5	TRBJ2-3	CASSRTSGPDTQYF	TGTGCCAGCAGCCGGACTAGCGGCCCTGATACGCAGTATTTT
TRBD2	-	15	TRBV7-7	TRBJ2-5	CASSLVLAGQETQYF	TGTGCCAGCAGCTTAGTACTAGCGGGCCAAGAGACCCAGTACTTC
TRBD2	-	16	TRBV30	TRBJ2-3	CAWSAGLAGHTDTQYF	TGTGCCTGGAGTGCCGGACTAGCGGGGCATACAGATACGCAGTATTTT
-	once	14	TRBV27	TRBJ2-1	CASSLLQGNNEQFF	TGTGCCAGCAGTTTATTGCAGGGAAACAATGAGCAGTTCTTC
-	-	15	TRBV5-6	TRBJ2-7	CASSLLAEEAYEQYF	TGTGCCAGCAGCTTGTTGGCAGAAGAGGCCTACGAGCAGTACTTC
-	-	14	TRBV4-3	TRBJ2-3	CASSQDREGDTQYF	TGCGCCAGCAGCCAAGATCGTGAGGGAGATACGCAGTATTTT
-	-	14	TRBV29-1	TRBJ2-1	CSVRGRLTYNEQFF	TGCAGCGTCCGTGGGCGTCTTACCTACAATGAGCAGTTCTTC
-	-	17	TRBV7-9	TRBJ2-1	CAIVLQNPGPTYNEQFF	TGTGCCATCGTCTTACAAAACCCGGGACCAACCTACAATGAGCAGTTCTTC
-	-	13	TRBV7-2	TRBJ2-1	CASSLGPGGEQFF	TGTGCCAGCAGCTTAGGCCCTGGGGGTGAGCAGTTCTTC
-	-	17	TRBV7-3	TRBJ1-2	CASSLMPGWGSNYGYTF	TGTGCCAGCAGCTTAATGCCTGGGTGGGGATCTAACTATGGCTACACCTTC
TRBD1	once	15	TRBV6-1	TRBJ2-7	CASSEAGAGGQEQYF	TGTGCCAGCAGTGAAGCAGGGGCAGGGGGACAGGAGCAGTACTTC
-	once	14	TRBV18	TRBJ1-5	CASSPMEGNQPQHF	TGTGCCAGCTCACCAATGGAAGGCAATCAGCCCCAGCATTTT
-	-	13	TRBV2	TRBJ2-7	CATRLPSSYEQYF	TGTGCCACCCGCTTGCCGAGCTCCTACGAGCAGTACTTC
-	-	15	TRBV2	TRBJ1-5	CASSGEGRLNQPQHF	TGTGCCAGCAGTGGAGAAGGACGCCTAAATCAGCCCCAGCATTTT
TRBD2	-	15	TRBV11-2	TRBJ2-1	CASSKSGRYNNEQFF	TGTGCCAGCAGCAAAAGCGGGAGGTATAATAATGAGCAGTTCTTC
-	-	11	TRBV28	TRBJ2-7	CASSTGNEQYF	TGTGCCAGCAGCACAGGGAACGAGCAGTACTTC
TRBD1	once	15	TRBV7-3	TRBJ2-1	CASSPTGQAYNEQFF	TGTGCCAGCAGCCCGACAGGACAGGCATACAATGAGCAGTTCTTC
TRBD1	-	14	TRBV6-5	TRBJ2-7	CASSYGTGGAEQYF	TGTGCCAGCAGTTACGGGACAGGGGGCGCCGAGCAGTACTTC
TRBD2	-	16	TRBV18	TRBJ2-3	CASQNGRAGGTDTQYF	TGTGCCAGCCAGAACGGGAGGGCCGGGGGCACAGATACGCAGTATTTT